Listed below are T cell receptor beta chains from one sample, sequenced in a study of blood T cell repertoires in COVID-19. The method was immunoSEQ multiplex PCR; TCRdb's version includes in-frame clones alone and lacks a portion of them. The sample records 65,000 to 75,000 clones, about 91% being singletons. The source material was peripheral blood. These TCRs come from a woman between 50 and 59 years old with active COVID-19. Both conserved end residues are part of each CDR3. Each record gives: J gene, D gene, V gene, CDR3 DNA, CDR3 protein. D genes are given only for firm matches.

TRBJ2-5 | . | TRBV18 | TGTGCCAGCTCACCACCGGACAGAAGAGAGACCCAGTACTTC | CASSPPDRRETQYF
TRBJ1-4 | TRBD1 | TRBV3-1/TRBV3-2 | TGTGCCAGCAGCCAAGGTGGGACAGGGGAAAAACTGTTTTTT | CASSQGGTGEKLFF
TRBJ2-1 | TRBD2 | TRBV5-1 | TGCGCCAGCAGCTCCGGGACTAGCGGCCTAAGCTCCTACAATGAGCAGTTCTTC | CASSSGTSGLSSYNEQFF
TRBJ2-2 | TRBD2 | TRBV5-1 | TGCGCCAGCAGCGGAGGGACTAGCGGGAGTTTAGTAATCACGGCCGGGGAGCTGTTTTTT | CASSGGTSGSLVITAGELFF
TRBJ2-3 | TRBD2 | TRBV9 | TGTGCCAGCAGCCAAAGTAGCGGGGGCGCAGATACGCAGTATTTT | CASSQSSGGADTQYF
TRBJ2-3 | TRBD2 | TRBV6-4 | TGTGCCAGCAGTGACTCGGGACTAGCGGGGCGCACAGATACGCAGTATTTT | CASSDSGLAGRTDTQYF
TRBJ1-2 | . | TRBV4-1 | TGCGCCAGCAGCCAAACAGCCGACTATGGCTACACCTTC | CASSQTADYGYTF
TRBJ2-3 | . | TRBV9 | TGTGCCAGCAGCGTAGGCGGTATCTACACAGATACGCAGTATTTT | CASSVGGIYTDTQYF
TRBJ2-1 | TRBD1 | TRBV19 | TGTGCCAGTAGCGGGACAGGGGCTTCCTACAATGAGCAGTTCTTC | CASSGTGASYNEQFF
TRBJ2-7 | TRBD1 | TRBV19 | TGTGCCACCGCCGACCCGGGACAGGGCTCCTACGAGCAGTACTTC | CATADPGQGSYEQYF
TRBJ1-2 | TRBD1 | TRBV19 | TGTGCCAGTAGTGTTTTTGGGACAGGGGGTCATGGCTACACCTTC | CASSVFGTGGHGYTF
TRBJ2-1 | TRBD2 | TRBV19 | TGTGCCAGTAGTCGGCTAGCGGGAGGGTACAATGAGCAGTTCTTC | CASSRLAGGYNEQFF
TRBJ2-3 | TRBD2 | TRBV15 | TGTGCCACCAGCAGAGGTTCGGGGGGACTAGCTCTAACAGATACGCAGTATTTT | CATSRGSGGLALTDTQYF
TRBJ2-5 | TRBD2 | TRBV30 | TGTGCCTGGAGTGGTCTAGCGGGAGGTCTGACCCAGTACTTC | CAWSGLAGGLTQYF
TRBJ2-2 | . | TRBV21-1 | TGTGCCAGCCGTAACCGGGGGGGGGAGAGCGGGAGGGCCACCGGGGAGCTGTTTTTT | CASRNRGGESGRATGELFF
TRBJ2-3 | . | TRBV9 | TGTGCCAGCAGCGAAAGAGGTCAGGGCGGGACTACAGATACGCAGTATTTT | CASSERGQGGTTDTQYF
TRBJ2-1 | TRBD2 | TRBV19 | TGTGCCAGTAGTGGGATAGCGGGAGTATCCTACAATGAGCAGTTCTTC | CASSGIAGVSYNEQFF
TRBJ1-2 | . | TRBV7-9 | TGTGCCAGCAGCTTTTTCAGGGCAACCAACTATGGCTACACCTTC | CASSFFRATNYGYTF
TRBJ2-7 | . | TRBV7-3 | TGTGCCAGCAGCCCGGTTCCGGGCTACGAGCAGTACTTC | CASSPVPGYEQYF
TRBJ1-2 | TRBD1 | TRBV24-1 | TGTGCCACCAGTGATTTTCATCGGACAGGGGGCTTTGGCTACACCTTC | CATSDFHRTGGFGYTF
TRBJ1-4 | TRBD1 | TRBV9 | TGTGCCAGCAGCGTAGGGGACAGGGTGGACAATGAAAAACTGTTTTTT | CASSVGDRVDNEKLFF
TRBJ2-7 | TRBD2 | TRBV28 | TGTGCCTCGACTAGCGGATCGCCATACGAGCAGTACTTC | CASTSGSPYEQYF
TRBJ1-4 | . | TRBV30 | TGTGCCTGGAGTCGGGGGGGGCAGGCTAATGAAAAACTGTTTTTT | CAWSRGGQANEKLFF
TRBJ2-1 | TRBD2 | TRBV15 | TGTGCCACCAGCAAGACGGGGGGGACGAATGAGCAGTTCTTC | CATSKTGGTNEQFF
TRBJ1-2 | . | TRBV4-1 | TGCGCCAGCAGCCCCCGGCAGCGTTCCTCCTATGGCTACACCTTC | CASSPRQRSSYGYTF
TRBJ2-7 | TRBD1 | TRBV3-1/TRBV3-2 | TGTGCCAGCAGCCTAGGGGGCAGGGTCTACGAGCAGTACTTC | CASSLGGRVYEQYF
TRBJ2-7 | . | TRBV7-7 | TGTGCCAGCAGCCCCGGGACGGGAGCCTACGAGCAGTACTTC | CASSPGTGAYEQYF
TRBJ2-2 | . | TRBV20-1 | TGCAGTGCTAGTGACGCACAGAGACCGACCGGGGAGCTGTTTTTT | CSASDAQRPTGELFF
TRBJ1-2 | TRBD1 | TRBV5-6 | TGTGCCAGCAGCCCGACAGGGGCTAACTATGGCTACACCTTC | CASSPTGANYGYTF
TRBJ2-7 | TRBD1 | TRBV18 | TGTGCCAGCACGAAAGACAGGGGCCAAACCTACGAGCAGTACTTC | CASTKDRGQTYEQYF
TRBJ2-3 | . | TRBV6-1 | TGTGCCAGCAGTGAGTTAGTGACGCAGTATTTT | CASSELVTQYF
TRBJ1-2 | TRBD1 | TRBV30 | TGTGCCTGGGGTGCCGGGACAGGGGATGGCTACACCTTC | CAWGAGTGDGYTF
TRBJ1-3 | . | TRBV3-1/TRBV3-2 | TGTGCCAGCAGCCGGCGTCGGGGGGCGTCTGGAAACACCATATATTTT | CASSRRRGASGNTIYF
TRBJ1-5 | . | TRBV2 | TGTGCCAGCAGTGAATCTCGGGGGAATGGACAGCCCCAGCATTTT | CASSESRGNGQPQHF
TRBJ2-3 | TRBD2 | TRBV5-1 | TGCGCCAGCAGCTTGGGTAGCGGGAGGGTCACAGATACGCAGTATTTT | CASSLGSGRVTDTQYF
TRBJ2-7 | TRBD1 | TRBV30 | TGTGCCTGGGAACTCGGACAGGGGCTCTACGAGCAGTACTTC | CAWELGQGLYEQYF
TRBJ1-3 | . | TRBV9 | TGTGCCAGCAGCGGGGCGCAGGGGAAGGCAAACACCATATATTTT | CASSGAQGKANTIYF
TRBJ1-1 | . | TRBV3-1/TRBV3-2 | TGTGCCAGCGCGCGGGCTCCGAACACTGAAGCTTTCTTT | CASARAPNTEAFF
TRBJ2-2 | TRBD1 | TRBV6-5 | TGTGCCAGCCACCGGGGACAGGCGAACACCGGGGAGCTGTTTTTT | CASHRGQANTGELFF
TRBJ1-1 | . | TRBV5-4 | TGTGCCAGCAGCTACCAGAAAGGGGGGGTCACTGAAGCTTTCTTT | CASSYQKGGVTEAFF
TRBJ2-7 | . | TRBV27 | TGTGCCAGCACCCCGGGTTACGGAGCCTACGAGCAGTACTTC | CASTPGYGAYEQYF
TRBJ1-2 | TRBD1 | TRBV7-2 | TGTGCCAGCAGCCCTGCCGTCGGACAGGGGGCAGCTGGCTACACCTTC | CASSPAVGQGAAGYTF
TRBJ1-2 | TRBD1 | TRBV28 | TGTGCCAGCAGTCTAGGGGGCCGACGGGGGCCCCTATATGGCTACACCTTC | CASSLGGRRGPLYGYTF
TRBJ1-4 | TRBD1 | TRBV28 | TGTGCCAGCAGTCGAGACAGGGTCAATGAAAAACTGTTTTTT | CASSRDRVNEKLFF
TRBJ1-5 | . | TRBV2 | TGTGCCAGCAGTGAACCAGGGTGGGGGGGTAGCAATCAGCCCCAGCATTTT | CASSEPGWGGSNQPQHF
TRBJ2-3 | TRBD2 | TRBV9 | TGTGCCAGCAGCGTGGGGCCGCTAGCGGGAGTCACAGATACGCAGTATTTT | CASSVGPLAGVTDTQYF
TRBJ1-6 | TRBD1 | TRBV10-3 | TGTGCCATCAGTGAGAGGGGATGGCAGGGGGCGAAGTATAATTCACCCCTCCACTTT | CAISERGWQGAKYNSPLHF
TRBJ1-4 | . | TRBV7-8 | TGTGCCAGCAGCTCGGCTCGGGGCGGGGGTAATGAAAAACTGTTTTTT | CASSSARGGGNEKLFF
TRBJ2-1 | . | TRBV4-1 | TGCGCCAGCAGCCAAGTCGGTATCCGGGAGAAGGGGAATGAGCAGTTCTTC | CASSQVGIREKGNEQFF
TRBJ2-7 | . | TRBV3-1/TRBV3-2 | TGTGCCAGCAGCCCTTCGTCCGTATATCTGTACTTC | CASSPSSVYLYF